This T cell receptor beta chain originates from a study of cytomegalovirus exposure and HLA in healthy donors. Whole-study findings and limits: The authors listed 164 TCR beta chains as cytomegalovirus-associated.

A word on this clone: The antigen is unknown.

Here immunoSEQ multiplex PCR was the method, and the copy in TCRdb shows in-frame clones only, minus some. The repertoire includes about 75,000 clones, about 82% of them detected once, and around 3% sits in the top ten. V lost 2 bases, J lost 5 bases, and 13 bases lay in between. Germline V gene lookup returns CDR1 MNHEY and CDR2 SMNVEV (reference sequence). The CDR3 is 14 amino acids. This receptor was identified in a man aged 25 to 45 in good health and CMV-seronegative. The rearrangement joins TRBV27 to TRBJ2-7; tentative D call: TRBD1 (6 bases). Material for sequencing was PBMCs. In DNA form, the CDR3 reads TGTGCCAGCAGTTTAGCCCAAACAGGGCACGAGCAGTACTTC. Translating gives CASSLAQTGHEQYF.